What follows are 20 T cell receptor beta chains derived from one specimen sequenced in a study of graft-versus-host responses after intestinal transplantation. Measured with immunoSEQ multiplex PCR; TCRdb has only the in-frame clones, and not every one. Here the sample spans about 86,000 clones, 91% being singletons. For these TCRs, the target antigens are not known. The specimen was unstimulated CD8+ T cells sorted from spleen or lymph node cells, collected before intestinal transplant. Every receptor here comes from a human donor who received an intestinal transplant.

CDR3 sequence (DNA): TGTGCCACCAGGGGACAGGGGGATCCCTACGAGCAGTACTTC. As protein: CATRGQGDPYEQYF. The rearrangement uses TRBV15 and TRBJ2-7; 11 nucleotides line up with TRBD1. This CDR3 region has 14 residues. V gave up 6 bases and J gave up 2 bases; unmatched junction bases: 3. CDR1 LNHNV and CDR2 YYDKDF come from the germline V gene (reference sequence).

For the CDR3, the DNA is TGCGCCAGCAGCCAAAACCGACAGGGAGTCTACACCTTC. Translating it yields CASSQNRQGVYTF. This chain connects TRBV4-1 to TRBJ1-2; 7 nucleotides align to TRBD1. The CDR3 spans 13 residues. Losses at the gene ends were 2 bases for V and 10 bases for J; bases not matched to a gene: 7. The germline V gene encodes CDR1 MGHRA and CDR2 YSYEKL.

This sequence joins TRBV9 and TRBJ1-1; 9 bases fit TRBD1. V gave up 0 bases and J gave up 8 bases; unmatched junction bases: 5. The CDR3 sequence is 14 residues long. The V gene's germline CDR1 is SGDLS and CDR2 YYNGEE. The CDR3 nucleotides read TGTGCCAGCAGCGTAGATGGGGACAGGGACGAAGCTTTCTTT. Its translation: CASSVDGDRDEAFF.

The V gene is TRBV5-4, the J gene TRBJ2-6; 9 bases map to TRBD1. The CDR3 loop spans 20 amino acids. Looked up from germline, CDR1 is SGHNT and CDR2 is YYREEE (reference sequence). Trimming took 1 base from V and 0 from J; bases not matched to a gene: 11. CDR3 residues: CASSLLGSGDRDSGANVLTF. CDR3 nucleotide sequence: TGTGCCAGCAGCTTGTTGGGGAGTGGGGACAGGGACTCTGGGGCCAACGTCCTGACTTTC.

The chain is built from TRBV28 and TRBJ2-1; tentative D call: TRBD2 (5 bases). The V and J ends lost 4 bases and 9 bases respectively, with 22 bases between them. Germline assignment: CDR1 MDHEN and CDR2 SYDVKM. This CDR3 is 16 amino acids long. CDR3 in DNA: TGTGCCAGCAGTTCCGCCGGGCCCGCCCGTGAGGGTGAGCAGTTCTTC. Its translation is CASSSAGPAREGEQFF. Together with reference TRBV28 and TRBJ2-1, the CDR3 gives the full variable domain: DVKVTQSSRYLVKRTGEKVFLECVQDMDHENMFWYRQDPGLGLRLIYFSYDVKMKEKGDIPEGYSVSREKKERFSLILESASTNQTSMYLCASSSAGPAREGEQFFGPGTRLTVL.

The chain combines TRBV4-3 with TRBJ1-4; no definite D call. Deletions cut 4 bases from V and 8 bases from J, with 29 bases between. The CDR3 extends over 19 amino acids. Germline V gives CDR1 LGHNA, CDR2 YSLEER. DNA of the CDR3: TGCGCCAGCAGCCCAACCGGTGCGAGCGAACGGGTGGTAAAGGAAAAACTGTTTTTT. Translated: CASSPTGASERVVKEKLFF.

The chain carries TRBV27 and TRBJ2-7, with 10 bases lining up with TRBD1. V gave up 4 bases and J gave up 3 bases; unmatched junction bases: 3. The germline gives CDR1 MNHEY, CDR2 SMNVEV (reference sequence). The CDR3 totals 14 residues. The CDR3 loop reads CASSWTGGNYEQYF. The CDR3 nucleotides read TGTGCCAGCAGTTGGACAGGGGGGAACTACGAGCAGTACTTC.

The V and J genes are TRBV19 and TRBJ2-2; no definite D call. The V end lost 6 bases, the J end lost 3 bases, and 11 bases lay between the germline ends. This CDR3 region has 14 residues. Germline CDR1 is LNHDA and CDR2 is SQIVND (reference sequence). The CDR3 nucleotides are TGTGCCAGTAGCCTCTGGCTTTACACCGGGGAGCTGTTTTTT. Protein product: CASSLWLYTGELFF.

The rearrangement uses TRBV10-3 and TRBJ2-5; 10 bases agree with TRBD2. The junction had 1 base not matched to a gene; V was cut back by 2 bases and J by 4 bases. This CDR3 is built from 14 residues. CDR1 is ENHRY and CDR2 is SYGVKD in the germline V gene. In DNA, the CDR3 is TGTGCCATCAGTGAGGGACTAGCGGTAGAGACCCAGTACTTC. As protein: CAISEGLAVETQYF.

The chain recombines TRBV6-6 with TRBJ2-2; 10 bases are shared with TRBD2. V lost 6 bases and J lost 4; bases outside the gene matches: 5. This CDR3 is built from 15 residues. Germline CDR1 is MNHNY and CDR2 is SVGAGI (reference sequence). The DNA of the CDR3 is TGTGCCAGCAGGAAGACTAGCGGGCTCACCGGGGAGCTGTTTTTT. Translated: CASRKTSGLTGELFF.

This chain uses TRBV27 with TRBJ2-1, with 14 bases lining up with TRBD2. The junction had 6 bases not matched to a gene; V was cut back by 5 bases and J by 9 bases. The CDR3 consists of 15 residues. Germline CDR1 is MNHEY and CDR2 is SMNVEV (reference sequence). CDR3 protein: CASSAGTSGRGEQFF. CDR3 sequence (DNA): TGTGCCAGCAGTGCCGGGACTAGCGGGAGAGGTGAGCAGTTCTTC.

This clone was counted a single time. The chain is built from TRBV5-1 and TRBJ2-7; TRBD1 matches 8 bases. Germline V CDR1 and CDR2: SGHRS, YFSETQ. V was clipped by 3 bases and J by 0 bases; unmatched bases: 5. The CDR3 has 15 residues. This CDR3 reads CASSSGQGTSYEQYF. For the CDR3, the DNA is TGCGCCAGCAGCTCCGGACAGGGCACCTCCTACGAGCAGTACTTC.

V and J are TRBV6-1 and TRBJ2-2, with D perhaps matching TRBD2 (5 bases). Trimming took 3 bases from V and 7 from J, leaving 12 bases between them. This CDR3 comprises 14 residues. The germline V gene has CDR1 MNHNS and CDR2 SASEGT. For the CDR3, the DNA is TGTGCCAGCAGTGATGACCTAGCTGGCGGGGAGCTGTTTTTT. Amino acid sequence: CASSDDLAGGELFF.

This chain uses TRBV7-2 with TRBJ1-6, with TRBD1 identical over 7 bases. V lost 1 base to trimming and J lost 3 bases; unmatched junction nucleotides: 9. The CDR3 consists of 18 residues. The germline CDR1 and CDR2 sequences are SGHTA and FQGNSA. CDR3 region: CASSLVADRAGYNSPLHF. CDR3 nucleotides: TGTGCCAGCAGCTTAGTTGCTGACAGGGCGGGCTATAATTCACCCCTCCACTTT.

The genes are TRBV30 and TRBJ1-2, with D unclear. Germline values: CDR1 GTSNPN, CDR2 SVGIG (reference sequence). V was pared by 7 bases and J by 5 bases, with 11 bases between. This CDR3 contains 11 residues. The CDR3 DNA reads TGTGCCTCGTTTACTGAGTATGGCTACACCTTC. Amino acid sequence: CASFTEYGYTF.

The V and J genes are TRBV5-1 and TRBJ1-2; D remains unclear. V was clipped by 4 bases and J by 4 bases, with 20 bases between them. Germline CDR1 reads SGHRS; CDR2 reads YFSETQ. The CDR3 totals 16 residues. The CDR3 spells CASSPFGGRDIYGYTF. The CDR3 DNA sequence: TGCGCCAGCAGCCCCTTTGGCGGGAGGGATATCTATGGCTACACCTTC.

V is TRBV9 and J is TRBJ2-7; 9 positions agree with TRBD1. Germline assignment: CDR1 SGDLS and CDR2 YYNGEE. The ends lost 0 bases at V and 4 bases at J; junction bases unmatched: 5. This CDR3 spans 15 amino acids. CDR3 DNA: TGTGCCAGCAGCGTAGAGGGACAGGGTTTTTACGAGCAGTACTTC. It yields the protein CASSVEGQGFYEQYF.

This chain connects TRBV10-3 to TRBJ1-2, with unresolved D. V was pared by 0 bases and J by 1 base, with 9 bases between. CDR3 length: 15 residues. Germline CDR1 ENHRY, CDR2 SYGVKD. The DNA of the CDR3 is TGTGCCATCAGTGAGTCTTACTCAATTAACTATGGCTACACCTTC. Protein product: CAISESYSINYGYTF.

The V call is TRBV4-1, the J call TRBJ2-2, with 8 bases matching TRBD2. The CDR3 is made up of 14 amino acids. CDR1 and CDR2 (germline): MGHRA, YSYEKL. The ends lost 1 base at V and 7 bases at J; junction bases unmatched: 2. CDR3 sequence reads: CASSQGGGLGELFF. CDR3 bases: TGCGCCAGCAGCCAAGGCGGGGGGCTCGGGGAGCTGTTTTTT.

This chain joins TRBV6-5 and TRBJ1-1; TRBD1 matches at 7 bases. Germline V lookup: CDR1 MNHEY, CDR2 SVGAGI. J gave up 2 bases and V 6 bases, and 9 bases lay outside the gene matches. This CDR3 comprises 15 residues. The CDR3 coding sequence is TGTGCCAGCAGAACAACAGGGGCCCTTAACACTGAAGCTTTCTTT. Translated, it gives CASRTTGALNTEAFF.